Sequencing of this T cell receptor beta chain was carried out in a study of blood T cells in healthy people across ages. Study context: There was about one barcoded beta molecule captured by template switching per two T cells.

This clonotype was picked up a small number of times. No antigen is known for it. This CDR3 is built from 17 residues. V lost 1 base, J lost 4 bases, and 17 bases lay in between. Per germline, CDR1 SGHTA and CDR2 FQGNSA. The use of a sample-barcoded 5' primer and a J-beta primer mix characterized a second PCR of about 6 to 12 cycles. One entry per CDR3 protein, called by TCRdb with MiXCR from the 5' RACE reads. The sample has under 1,000,000 distinct CDR3 sequences; about 36% are singletons. Study-level results: Unsorted PBMCs ruled out conclusive naive versus antigen-experienced comparison.

The sequence derives from a man younger than 35 in good health. The sample was blood. The chain recombines TRBV7-2 with TRBJ1-5; D is unresolved. The CDR3 is CASSLVGNIRGNQPQHF. CDR3 coding DNA: TGTGCCAGCAGCTTAGTCGGGAATATCCGGGGAAATCAGCCCCAGCATTTT.